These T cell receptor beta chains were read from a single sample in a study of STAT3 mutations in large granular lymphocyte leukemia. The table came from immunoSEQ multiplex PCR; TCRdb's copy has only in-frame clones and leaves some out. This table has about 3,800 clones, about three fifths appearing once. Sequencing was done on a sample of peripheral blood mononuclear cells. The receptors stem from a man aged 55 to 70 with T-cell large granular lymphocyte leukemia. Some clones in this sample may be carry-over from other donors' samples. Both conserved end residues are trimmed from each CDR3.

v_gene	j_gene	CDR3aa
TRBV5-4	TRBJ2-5	ASSPDWETQY
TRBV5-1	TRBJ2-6	ASSTLGDSGANVLT
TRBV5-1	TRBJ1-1	ASCSESVTEAF
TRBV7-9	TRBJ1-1	ASSFPLLYTEAF
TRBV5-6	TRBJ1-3	ASTNGRNTIY
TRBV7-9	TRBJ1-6	ASTVEEGSSPLH
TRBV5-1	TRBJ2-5	ASSLVVAGVAETQY
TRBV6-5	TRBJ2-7	ASSYLGPTSSYEQY
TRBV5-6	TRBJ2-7	ASSMLVPSDSEQY
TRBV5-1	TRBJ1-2	ASSLGQGVGYT
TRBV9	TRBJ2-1	ASSPSGSGNEQF
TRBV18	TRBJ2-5	ASSTTATQETQY
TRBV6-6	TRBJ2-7	ASSPQQAYEQY
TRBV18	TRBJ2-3	ASSTNQGDTQY
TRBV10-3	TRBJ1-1	AISGRIGTEAF
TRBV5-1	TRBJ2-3	ASSPATSGNTDTQY